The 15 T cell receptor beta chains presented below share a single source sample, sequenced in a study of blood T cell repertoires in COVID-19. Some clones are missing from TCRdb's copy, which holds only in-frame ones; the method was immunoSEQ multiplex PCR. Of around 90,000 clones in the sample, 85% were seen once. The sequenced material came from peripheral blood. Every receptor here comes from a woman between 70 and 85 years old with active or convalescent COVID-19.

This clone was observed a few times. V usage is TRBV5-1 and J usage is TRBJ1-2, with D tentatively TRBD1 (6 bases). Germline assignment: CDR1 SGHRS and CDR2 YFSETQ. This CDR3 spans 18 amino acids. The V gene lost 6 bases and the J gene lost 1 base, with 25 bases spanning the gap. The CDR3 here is CASKPPSQTGLLNYGYTF. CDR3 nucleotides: TGCGCCAGCAAACCACCCAGCCAGACAGGCTTGCTTAACTATGGCTACACCTTC.

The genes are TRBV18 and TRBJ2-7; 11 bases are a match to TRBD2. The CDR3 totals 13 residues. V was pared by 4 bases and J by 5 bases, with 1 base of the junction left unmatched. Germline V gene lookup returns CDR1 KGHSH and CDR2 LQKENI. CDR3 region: CASSQGLADEQYF. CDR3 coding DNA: TGTGCCAGCTCACAGGGACTAGCGGACGAGCAGTACTTC.

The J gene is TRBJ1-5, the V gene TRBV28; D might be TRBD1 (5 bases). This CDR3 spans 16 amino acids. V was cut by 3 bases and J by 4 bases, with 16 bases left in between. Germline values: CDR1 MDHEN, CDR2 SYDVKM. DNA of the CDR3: TGTGCCAGCAGTTTCGGGGCGGGGATTGGGAATCAGCCCCAGCATTTT. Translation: CASSFGAGIGNQPQHF.

The CDR3 spells CASSLLQDQETQYF. Here the CDR3 DNA reads TGTGCCAGCTCACTATTACAGGACCAAGAGACCCAGTACTTC. The chain couples TRBV18 to TRBJ2-5; D possibly corresponds to TRBD1 (5 bases). The germline gives CDR1 KGHSH, CDR2 LQKENI. V was shortened by 4 bases and J by 0 bases, with 9 bases between the two germline ends. This CDR3 contains 14 residues.

CDR3 nucleotides: TGTGCCAGCAGTCCCGGGACAGGGTATCTGTCCCTCCACTTT. This gives the protein CASSPGTGYLSLHF. The chain combines TRBV6-2 or TRBV6-3 with TRBJ1-6; 9 nucleotides match TRBD1. The CDR3 has 14 amino acids. The germline CDR1 and CDR2 sequences are MNHEY and SVGEGT. Trimming took 5 bases from V and 14 from J; bases not matched to a gene: 10.

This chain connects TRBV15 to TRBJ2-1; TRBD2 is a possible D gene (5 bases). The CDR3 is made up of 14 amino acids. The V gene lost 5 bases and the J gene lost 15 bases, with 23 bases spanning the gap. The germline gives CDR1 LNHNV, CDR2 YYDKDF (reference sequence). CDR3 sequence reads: CATSGRSGGSTRFF. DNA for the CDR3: TGTGCCACCAGCGGACGCTCGGGTGGCTCTACTAGGTTCTTC. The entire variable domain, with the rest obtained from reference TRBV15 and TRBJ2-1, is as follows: DAMVIQNPRYQVTQFGKPVTLSCSQTLNHNVMYWYQQKSSQAPKLLFHYYDKDFNNEADTPDNFQSRRPNTSFCFLDIRSPGLGDTAMYLCATSGRSGGSTRFFGPGTRLTVL.

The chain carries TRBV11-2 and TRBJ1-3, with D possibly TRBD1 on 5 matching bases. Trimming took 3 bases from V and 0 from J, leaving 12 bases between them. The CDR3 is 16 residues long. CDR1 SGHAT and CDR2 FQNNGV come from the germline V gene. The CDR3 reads CASSFSGLSSGNTIYF. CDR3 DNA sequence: TGTGCCAGCAGCTTCTCAGGGCTCAGCTCTGGAAACACCATATATTTT.

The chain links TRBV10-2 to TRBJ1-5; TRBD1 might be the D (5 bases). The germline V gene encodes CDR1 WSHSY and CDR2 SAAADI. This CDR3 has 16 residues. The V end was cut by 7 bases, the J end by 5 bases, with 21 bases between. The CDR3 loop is CASTPNGRGTDQPQHF. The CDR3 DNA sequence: TGCGCCAGCACTCCTAACGGGAGGGGTACGGATCAGCCCCAGCATTTT.

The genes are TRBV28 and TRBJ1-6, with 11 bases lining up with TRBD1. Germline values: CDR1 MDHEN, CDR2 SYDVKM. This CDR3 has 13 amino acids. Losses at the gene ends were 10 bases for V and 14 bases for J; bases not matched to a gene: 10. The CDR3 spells CATAGQGVFTLHF. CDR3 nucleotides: TGTGCCACTGCGGGACAGGGGGTTTTCACCCTCCACTTT.

CDR3 protein: CASRPGGTSGAERNEQFF. CDR3 sequence (DNA): TGTGCCAGCCGCCCGGGAGGGACTAGCGGGGCGGAAAGGAATGAGCAGTTCTTC. V and J are TRBV5-4 and TRBJ2-1; 13 bases line up with TRBD2. Germline CDR1 reads SGHNT; CDR2 reads YYREEE (reference sequence). The CDR3 length is 18 residues. Trimming cost V 7 bases and J 7 bases; bases outside gene matches: 17. Full variable domain (remainder filled in from reference TRBV5-4 and TRBJ2-1): ETGVTQSPTHLIKTRGQQVTLRCSSQSGHNTVSWYQQALGQGPQFIFQYYREEENGRGNFPPRFSGLQFPNYSSELNVNALELDDSALYLCASRPGGTSGAERNEQFFGPGTRLTVL.

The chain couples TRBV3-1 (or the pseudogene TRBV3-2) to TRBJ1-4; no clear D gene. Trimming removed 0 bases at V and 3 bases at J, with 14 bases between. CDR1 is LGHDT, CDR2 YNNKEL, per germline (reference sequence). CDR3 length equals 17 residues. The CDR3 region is CASSQDQTGRANEKLFF. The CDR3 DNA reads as TGTGCCAGCAGCCAAGATCAAACGGGGAGGGCTAATGAAAAACTGTTTTTT.

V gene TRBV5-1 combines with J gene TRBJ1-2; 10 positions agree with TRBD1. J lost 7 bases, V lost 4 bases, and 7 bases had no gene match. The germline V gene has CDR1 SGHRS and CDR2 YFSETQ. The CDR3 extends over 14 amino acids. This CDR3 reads CASSAPGQGFGYTF. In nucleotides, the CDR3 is TGCGCCAGCAGCGCACCGGGACAGGGGTTTGGCTACACCTTC.

In nucleotides, the CDR3 is TGTGCCAGCAGTTCCTCTAAGGGGGGGAAGAGTCCCAATGAGCAGTTCTTC. Amino acids: CASSSSKGGKSPNEQFF. This chain links TRBV28 with TRBJ2-1, with TRBD2 as a possible D gene (7 bases). The CDR3 runs 17 residues. The V end lost 4 bases, the J end lost 6 bases, and 22 bases lay between the germline ends. In germline, CDR1 is MDHEN, CDR2 SYDVKM.

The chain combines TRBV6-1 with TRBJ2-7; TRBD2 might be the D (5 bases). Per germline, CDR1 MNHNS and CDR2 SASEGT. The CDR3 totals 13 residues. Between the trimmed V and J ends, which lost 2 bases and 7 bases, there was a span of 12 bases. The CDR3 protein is CASSEIESGEQYF. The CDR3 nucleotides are TGTGCCAGCAGTGAAATAGAATCGGGGGAGCAGTACTTC.

CDR3 protein: CSVSDRTNEKLFF. The CDR3 DNA sequence: TGCAGCGTCTCGGACAGAACTAATGAAAAACTGTTTTTT. The rearrangement uses TRBV29-1 and TRBJ1-4; perhaps TRBD1 as D (6 bases). The CDR3 extends over 13 amino acids. In germline, CDR1 is SQVTM, CDR2 ANQGSEA. The V end lost 6 bases, the J end lost 1 base, and 9 bases lay between the germline ends. Using reference TRBV29-1 and TRBJ1-4 for the parts outside the CDR3, the full variable domain is SAVISQKPSRDICQRGTSLTIQCQVDSQVTMMFWYRQQPGQSLTLIATANQGSEATYESGFVIDKFPISRPNLTFSTLTVSNMSPEDSSIYLCSVSDRTNEKLFFGSGTQLSVL.